Listed here is a single T cell receptor beta chain. Its antigen specificity is not known. No base quality values were provided; no much bigger clone lies one nucleotide off. This entry comes from a study of T cells in tuberculosis (dated by TCRdb to 2016 to 2018). For context, the study as a whole: In the study, CD1B tetramers and high-throughput TCR immunosequencing were combined to characterize T cells specific for the mycobacterial lipid antigen glucose monomycolate (GMM). With approximately 11 people per group, a South African clinical cohort compared IGRA-negative adolescents, IGRA-positive adolescents with latent tuberculosis, and adults with active tuberculosis. PBMC from patients with active tuberculosis were archived either before the start of standard anti-tuberculosis treatment or within 7 days of starting that treatment. What the authors observed across the whole study: With the diverse GMM-specific repertoire as input, a classifier achieved around 90% accuracy (AUROC around 0.9), whereas GEM motif frequencies as input gave approximately 74% accuracy. The smaller NN-distances in active tuberculosis patients were driven in part by shorter CDR3-alpha lengths, while the difference seen for TCR-beta was not statistically significant. Smaller mean NN-distances to GMM-specific TCRs were observed in active tuberculosis TCR-alpha repertoires than in IGRA-negative controls, suggesting clonal expansion of GMM-specific TCRs. Clinical samples were selected based on which cryopreserved specimens were available, and the active tuberculosis cases were adults whereas the controls were adolescents.

TCR libraries were generated with the immunoSEQ multiplex PCR assay, using TCR-beta and/or TCR-alpha/delta assays for each sample. Amplified TCR libraries were sequenced on the Illumina high-throughput platform. As for how the authors treated the data: Clustering and dimensionality reduction relied on pairwise TCRdist distances among GMM-specific receptors from T cells that were either sorted ex vivo or expanded in vitro. Each clinical repertoire was assigned a mean NN-distance score, defined as the average TCRdist to the nearest 10% of tetramer-positive reference sequences. GEM TCR motif frequency was calculated as the fraction of unique TCRs that matched known GEM sequences in V/J usage and CDR3 length. Linear discriminant analysis with leave-one-out cross-validation, implemented in scikit-learn, was used to classify active tuberculosis. TCRdb holds this immuneACCESS table with in-frame rearrangements only. Some clones are missing; in checked studies, unresolved V genes explain under half, and the rest has no known cause. Clone size and the V and J calls come from that table; the DNA yielded D and trimming. Counted in this sample were thousands of clones; 95% to 98% of them appeared once. The ten largest clones add up to around a tenth of the sample.

The time point label, as the study defines it: new active TB diagnosis, blood taken before or within 7 days of starting treatment. Active tuberculosis patients were HIV-seronegative South African adults aged 18 years or older with a new diagnosis. Confirmation of active tuberculosis came from positive sputum smear microscopy and/or a positive M. tuberculosis culture. Immunosequencing was performed on unsorted cryopreserved PBMC and covered approximately 110,000 T cells per clinical donor on average. Trimming costs V 5 bases and J 2 bases, and their ends lie 16 bases apart. The CDR3 goes from the cysteine to the phenylalanine over 16 residues. Only the CDR3 portion is preserved as DNA: 48 bases, with reading frame beginning at the first base. For CDR1 and CDR2, the germline V gene (reference sequence) lists LNHDA and SQIVND.

The specimen comprised PBMCs, sampled at tuberculosis diagnosis. In this chain, TRBV19 is recombined with TRBJ2-1; possibly the D gene is TRBD1, per 6 matching bases. This TCR was recovered from an adult with tuberculosis. This receptor carries the CDR3 CASSSGNREPYNEQFF. The nucleotide sequence reads as follows: TGTGCCAGTAGTTCGGGAAACAGGGAACCCTACAATGAGCAGTTCTTC.